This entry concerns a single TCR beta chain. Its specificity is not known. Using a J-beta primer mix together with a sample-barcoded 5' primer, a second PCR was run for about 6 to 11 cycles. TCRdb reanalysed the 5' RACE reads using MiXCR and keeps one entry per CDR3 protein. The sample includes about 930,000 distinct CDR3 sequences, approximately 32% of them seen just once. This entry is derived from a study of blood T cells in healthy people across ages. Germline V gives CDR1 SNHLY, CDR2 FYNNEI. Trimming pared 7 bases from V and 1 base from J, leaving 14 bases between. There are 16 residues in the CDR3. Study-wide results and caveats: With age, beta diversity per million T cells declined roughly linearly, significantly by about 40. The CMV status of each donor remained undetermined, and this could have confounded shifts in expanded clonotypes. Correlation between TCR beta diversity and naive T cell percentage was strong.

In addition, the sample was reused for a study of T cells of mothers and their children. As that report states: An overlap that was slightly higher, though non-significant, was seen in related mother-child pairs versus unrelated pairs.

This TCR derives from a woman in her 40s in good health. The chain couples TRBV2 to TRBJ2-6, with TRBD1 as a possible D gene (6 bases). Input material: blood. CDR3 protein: CASTLETGSGANVLTF. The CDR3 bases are TGTGCCAGCACTTTAGAAACAGGGTCTGGGGCCAACGTCCTGACTTTC.